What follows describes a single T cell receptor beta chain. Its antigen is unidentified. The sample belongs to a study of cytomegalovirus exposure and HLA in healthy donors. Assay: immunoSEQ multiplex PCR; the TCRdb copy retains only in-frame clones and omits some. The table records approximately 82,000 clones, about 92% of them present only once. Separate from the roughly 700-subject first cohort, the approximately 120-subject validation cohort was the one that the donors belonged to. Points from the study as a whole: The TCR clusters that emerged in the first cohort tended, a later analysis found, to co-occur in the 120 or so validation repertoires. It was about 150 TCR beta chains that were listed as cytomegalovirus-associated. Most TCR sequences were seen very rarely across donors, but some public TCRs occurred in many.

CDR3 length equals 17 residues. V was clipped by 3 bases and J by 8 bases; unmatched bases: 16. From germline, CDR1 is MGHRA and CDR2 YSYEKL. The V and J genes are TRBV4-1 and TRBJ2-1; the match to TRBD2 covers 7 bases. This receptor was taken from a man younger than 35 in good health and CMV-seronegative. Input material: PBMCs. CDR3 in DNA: TGCGCCAGCAGCCAGGCCGTCAGAGCGGGGCGTAGCGATGAGCAGTTCTTC. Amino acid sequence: CASSQAVRAGRSDEQFF.